This TCR beta chain was observed in a study of cytotoxic CD8 clonotypes in ibrutinib-treated CLL. For the study at large: Within the patient group, roughly 11 were relapsed/refractory and 15 treatment-naive, and 17 to 18 were IGHV unmutated.

Study-wide results and caveats: On treatment, the uncommon public clonotypes contracted or remained stable. Clonality was higher at baseline than in age-matched healthy donors and tracked circulating CD8+ T-cell counts.

Target depth was 1 in 200,000 to 1 in 1 million T cells, about 10x per clonotype. Profiled with immunoSEQ multiplex PCR; TCRdb holds only in-frame clones, not every one. The data hold tens of thousands of clones, with about nine tenths observed a single time. Trimming cost V 5 bases and J 2 bases, with 2 bases left between them. Germline values: CDR1 WNHNN, CDR2 SYGVQD (reference sequence). CDR3 length: 11 residues. A note on this clone: Its specificity is unknown.

V is TRBV10-1 and J is TRBJ2-3; no reliable D call. This sequence was found in a human donor with chronic lymphocytic leukemia. The sequenced sample was PBMCs, obtained after 12 months of ibrutinib treatment. CDR3 DNA sequence: TGCGCCAGCAGTACCACAGATACGCAGTATTTT. Translation: CASSTTDTQYF.